The clone carrying this TCR beta chain has a handful of counts. V dropped 4 bases and J dropped 4 bases, with 12 bases sitting between them. The CDR3 is made up of 14 amino acids. The germline V gene encodes CDR1 SGHTS and CDR2 YDEGEE. The PCR employed 60 Vbeta primers together with 13 Jbeta primers. The table came from immunoSEQ multiplex PCR; TCRdb's copy has only in-frame clones and leaves some out. Of 200,000 to 250,000 clones listed, around 89% are singletons. The data were obtained in a study of cytomegalovirus exposure and HLA in healthy donors. This chain links TRBV5-8 with TRBJ1-5; D not resolved. The sequence derives from a woman aged 18-29 years in good health and CMV-seronegative. The sample was PBMCs. As DNA, the CDR3 is TGTGCCAGCAGCCCGAGGGCAGGAAATCAGCCCCAGCATTTT. Translating it yields CASSPRAGNQPQHF.